This TCR beta chain was recorded in a study of tumor-infiltrating lymphocytes in primary liver carcinoma. Study-wide findings and caveats: No comparison of CD4+ and CD8+ repertoires was made, since the samples were bulk unsorted.

Unsorted whole blood supplied the RNA, and germline DNA was extracted too. Trimming shortened V by 5 bases and J by 3 bases, and 10 bases separated the two germline ends. This CDR3 contains 13 residues. The germline CDR1 and CDR2 sequences are PRHDT and FYEKMQ (reference sequence). With 500 ng total RNA as template and a constant-region primer, TCR beta cDNA was made. Nested multiplex PCR, run for three rounds with slightly modified ARM-PCR, yielded TCR beta libraries. In the first two PCR rounds, TRBV1-TRBV30 forward primers were paired with a C-beta reverse primer, and each round lasted about 10 cycles. TCRdb called the multiplex PCR reads again in MiXCR, with one record for every CDR3 protein. The sample yields approximately 320,000 distinct CDR3 sequences, 50% to 60% seen once. This clonotype was counted a few times. Its antigen remains unidentified.

This sequence originates from a woman between 25 and 40 years old with primary liver carcinoma and hepatitis B virus infection. Material for sequencing was peripheral blood. V is TRBV13 and J is TRBJ2-5, with a tentative D call TRBD2 (6 bases). CDR3 residues: CASSPIAEETQYF. In DNA, the CDR3 is TGTGCCAGCAGCCCTATAGCGGAAGAGACCCAGTACTTC.